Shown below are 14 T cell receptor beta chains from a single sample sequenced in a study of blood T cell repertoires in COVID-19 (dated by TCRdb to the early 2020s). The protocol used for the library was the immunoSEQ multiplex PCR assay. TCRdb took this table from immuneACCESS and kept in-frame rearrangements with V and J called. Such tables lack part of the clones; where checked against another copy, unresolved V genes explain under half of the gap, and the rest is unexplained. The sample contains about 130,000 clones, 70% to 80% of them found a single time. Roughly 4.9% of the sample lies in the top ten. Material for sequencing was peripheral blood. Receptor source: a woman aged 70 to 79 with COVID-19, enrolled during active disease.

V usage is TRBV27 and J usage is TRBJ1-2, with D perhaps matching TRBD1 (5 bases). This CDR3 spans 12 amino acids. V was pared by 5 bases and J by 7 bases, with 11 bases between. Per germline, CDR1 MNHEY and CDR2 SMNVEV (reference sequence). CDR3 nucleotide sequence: TGTGCCAGCAGTCCCCTCGGGGGTGGCTACACCTTC. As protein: CASSPLGGGYTF.

The CDR3 here is CASSLSMANSPLHF. Written as DNA, the CDR3 is TGTGCCAGCAGTTTATCTATGGCAAATTCACCCCTCCACTTT. The rearrangement links TRBV27 to TRBJ1-6; D not resolved. V was trimmed by 0 bases and J by 7 bases, leaving 7 bases between them. The CDR3 consists of 14 residues. CDR1 and CDR2 from the germline V gene are MNHEY and SMNVEV (reference sequence).

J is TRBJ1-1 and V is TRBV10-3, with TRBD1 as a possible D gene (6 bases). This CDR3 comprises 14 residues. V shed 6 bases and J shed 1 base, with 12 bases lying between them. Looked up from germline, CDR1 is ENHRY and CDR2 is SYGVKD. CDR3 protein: CAIRGDTQNTEAFF. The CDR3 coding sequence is TGTGCCATCAGGGGGGACACACAGAACACTGAAGCTTTCTTT.

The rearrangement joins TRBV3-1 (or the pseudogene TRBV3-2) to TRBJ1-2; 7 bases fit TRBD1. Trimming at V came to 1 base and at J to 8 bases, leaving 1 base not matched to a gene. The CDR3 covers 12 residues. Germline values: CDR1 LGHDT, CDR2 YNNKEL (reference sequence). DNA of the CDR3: TGTGCCAGCAGCCAAGTAGGGGGCGGCTACACCTTC. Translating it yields CASSQVGGGYTF.

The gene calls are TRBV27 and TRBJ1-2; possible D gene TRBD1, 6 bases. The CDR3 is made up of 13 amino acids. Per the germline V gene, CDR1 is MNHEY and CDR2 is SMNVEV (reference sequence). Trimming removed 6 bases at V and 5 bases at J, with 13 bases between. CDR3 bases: TGTGCCAGCAGCCAACAGGGTCGGTATGGCTACACCTTC. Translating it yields CASSQQGRYGYTF.

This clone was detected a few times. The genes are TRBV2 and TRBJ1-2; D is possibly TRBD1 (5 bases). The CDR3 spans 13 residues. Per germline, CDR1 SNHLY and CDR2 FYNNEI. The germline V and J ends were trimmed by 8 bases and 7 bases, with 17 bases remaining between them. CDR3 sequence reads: CASVGNVGAGYTF. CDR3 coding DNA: TGTGCCAGCGTAGGGAACGTTGGGGCTGGCTACACCTTC. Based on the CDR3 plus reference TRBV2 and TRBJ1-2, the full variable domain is EPEVTQTPSHQVTQMGQEVILRCVPISNHLYFYWYRQILGQKVEFLVSFYNNEISEKSEIFDDQFSVERPDGSNFTLKIRSTKLEDSAMYFCASVGNVGAGYTFGSGTRLTVV.

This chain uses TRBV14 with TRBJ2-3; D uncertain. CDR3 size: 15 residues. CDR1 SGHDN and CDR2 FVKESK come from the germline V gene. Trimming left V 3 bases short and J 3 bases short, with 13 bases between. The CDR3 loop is CASSQWISGTDTQYF. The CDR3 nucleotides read TGTGCCAGCAGCCAGTGGATTTCAGGAACAGATACGCAGTATTTT.

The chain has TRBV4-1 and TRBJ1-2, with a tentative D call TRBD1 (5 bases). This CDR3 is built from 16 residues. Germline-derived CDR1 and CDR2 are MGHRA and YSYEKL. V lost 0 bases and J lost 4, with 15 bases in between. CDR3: CASSQDSGGWGYGYTF. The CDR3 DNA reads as TGCGCCAGCAGCCAAGATAGTGGGGGGTGGGGCTATGGCTACACCTTC.

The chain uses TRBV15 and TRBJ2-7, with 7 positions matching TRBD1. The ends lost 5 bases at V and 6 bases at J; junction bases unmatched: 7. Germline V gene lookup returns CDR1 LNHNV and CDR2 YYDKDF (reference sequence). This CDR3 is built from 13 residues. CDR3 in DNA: TGTGCCACCAGCCACCGGGACAGCGGCGAGCAGTACTTC. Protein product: CATSHRDSGEQYF.

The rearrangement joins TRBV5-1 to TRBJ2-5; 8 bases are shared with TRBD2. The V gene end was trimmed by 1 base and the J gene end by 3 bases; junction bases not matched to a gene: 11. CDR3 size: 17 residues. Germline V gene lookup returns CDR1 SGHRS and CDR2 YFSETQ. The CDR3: CASSLLAGGPREETQYF. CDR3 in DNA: TGCGCCAGCAGCTTGTTGGCGGGGGGTCCCCGGGAAGAGACCCAGTACTTC.

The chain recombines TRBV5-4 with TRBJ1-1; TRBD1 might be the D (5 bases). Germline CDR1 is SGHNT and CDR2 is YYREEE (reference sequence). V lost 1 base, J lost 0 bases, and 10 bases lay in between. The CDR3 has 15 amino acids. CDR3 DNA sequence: TGTGCCAGCAGCTTGTACGGGGGAATGAACACTGAAGCTTTCTTT. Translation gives CASSLYGGMNTEAFF.

CDR3 nucleotides: TGTGCCTGGAGCCCCTGGGGGGGGAGCACCGGGGAGCTGTTTTTT. It is translated as CAWSPWGGSTGELFF. V usage is TRBV30 and J usage is TRBJ2-2; 7 bases line up with TRBD2. The CDR3 runs 15 residues. Per the germline V gene, CDR1 is GTSNPN and CDR2 is SVGIG (reference sequence). V shed 3 bases, J shed 4 bases, and the junction held 8 bases outside the gene matches.

The CDR3 reads CASSTNQGGEQYF. CDR3 sequence (DNA): TGTGCCAGCAGTACCAACCAGGGAGGGGAGCAGTACTTC. This chain links TRBV6-2 or TRBV6-3 with TRBJ2-7; 7 nucleotides agree with TRBD2. The germline V gene has CDR1 MNHEY and CDR2 SVGEGT. The CDR3 is 13 residues long. Trimming at V came to 5 bases and at J to 7 bases, leaving 8 bases not matched to a gene.

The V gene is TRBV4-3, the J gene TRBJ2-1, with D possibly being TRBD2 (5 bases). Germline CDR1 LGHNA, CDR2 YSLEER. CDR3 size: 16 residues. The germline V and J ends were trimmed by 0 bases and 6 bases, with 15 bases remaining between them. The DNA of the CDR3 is TGCGCCAGCAGCCAAGATCTGTGGCTAGCTAGCAATGAGCAGTTCTTC. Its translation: CASSQDLWLASNEQFF.